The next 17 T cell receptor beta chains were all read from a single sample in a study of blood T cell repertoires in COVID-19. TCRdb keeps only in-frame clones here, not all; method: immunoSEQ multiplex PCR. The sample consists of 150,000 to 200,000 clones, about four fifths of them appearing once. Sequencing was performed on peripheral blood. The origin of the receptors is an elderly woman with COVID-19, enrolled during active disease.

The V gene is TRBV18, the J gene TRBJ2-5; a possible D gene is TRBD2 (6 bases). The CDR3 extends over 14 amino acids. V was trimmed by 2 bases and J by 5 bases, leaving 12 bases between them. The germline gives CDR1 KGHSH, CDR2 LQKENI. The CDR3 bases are TGTGCCAGCTCACCATCGGCCGGAGGGGAGACCCAGTACTTC. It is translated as CASSPSAGGETQYF.

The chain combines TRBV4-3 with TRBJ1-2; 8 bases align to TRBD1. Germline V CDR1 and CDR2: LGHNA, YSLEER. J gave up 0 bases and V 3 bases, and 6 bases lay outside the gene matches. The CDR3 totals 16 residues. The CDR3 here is CASSHGTGDANYGYTF. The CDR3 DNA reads TGCGCCAGCAGCCATGGGACAGGCGATGCTAACTATGGCTACACCTTC.

The CDR3 nucleotides read TGTGCCAGCAGTATCGGGAGCTCCTATAATTCACCCCTCCACTTT. It specifies CASSIGSSYNSPLHF. The genes are TRBV2 and TRBJ1-6, with D hard to call. Trimming cost V 5 bases and J 0 bases, with 8 bases left between them. CDR1 is SNHLY and CDR2 is FYNNEI in the germline V gene. The CDR3 spans 15 residues.

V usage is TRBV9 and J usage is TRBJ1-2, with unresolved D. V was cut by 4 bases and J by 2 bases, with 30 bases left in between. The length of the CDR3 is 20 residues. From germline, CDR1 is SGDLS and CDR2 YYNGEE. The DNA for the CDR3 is TGTGCCAGCAGCCAGCGGGAAGACATCGTATCTATATCCTCGAACTATGGCTACACCTTC. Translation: CASSQREDIVSISSNYGYTF.

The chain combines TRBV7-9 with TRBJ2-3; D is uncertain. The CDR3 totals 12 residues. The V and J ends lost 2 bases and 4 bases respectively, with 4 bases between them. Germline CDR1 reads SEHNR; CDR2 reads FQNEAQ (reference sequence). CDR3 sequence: CASSLRADTQYF. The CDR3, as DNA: TGTGCCAGCAGCTTACGGGCAGATACGCAGTATTTT. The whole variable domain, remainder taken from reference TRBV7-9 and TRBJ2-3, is DTGVSQNPRHKITKRGQNVTFRCDPISEHNRLYWYRQTLGQGPEFLTYFQNEAQLEKSRLLSDRFSAERPKGSFSTLEIQRTEQGDSAMYLCASSLRADTQYFGPGTRLTVL.

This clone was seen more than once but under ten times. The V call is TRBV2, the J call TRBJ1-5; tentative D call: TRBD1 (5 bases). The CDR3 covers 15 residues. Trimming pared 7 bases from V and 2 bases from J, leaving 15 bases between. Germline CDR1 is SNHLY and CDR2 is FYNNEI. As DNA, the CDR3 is TGTGCCAGCAATCGGGGGGGGAGAGGCAATCAGCCCCAGCATTTT. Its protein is CASNRGGRGNQPQHF.

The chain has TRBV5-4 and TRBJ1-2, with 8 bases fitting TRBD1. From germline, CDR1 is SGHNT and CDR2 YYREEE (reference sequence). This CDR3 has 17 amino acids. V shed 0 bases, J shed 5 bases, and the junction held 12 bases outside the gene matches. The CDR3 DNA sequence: TGTGCCAGCAGCTTGGTATCCGGGACAGGCCTGAGGTATGGCTACACCTTC. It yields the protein CASSLVSGTGLRYGYTF.

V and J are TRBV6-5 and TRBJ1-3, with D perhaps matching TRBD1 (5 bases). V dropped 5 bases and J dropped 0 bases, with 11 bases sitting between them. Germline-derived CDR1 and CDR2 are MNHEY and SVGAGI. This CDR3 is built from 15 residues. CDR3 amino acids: CASSPRDFSGNTIYF. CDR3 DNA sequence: TGTGCCAGCAGTCCCAGGGATTTCTCTGGAAACACCATATATTTT.

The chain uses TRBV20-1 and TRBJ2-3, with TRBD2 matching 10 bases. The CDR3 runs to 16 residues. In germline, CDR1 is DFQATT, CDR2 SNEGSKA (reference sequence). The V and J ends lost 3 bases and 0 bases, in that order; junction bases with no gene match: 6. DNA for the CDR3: TGCAGTGCTAGTCTGGTAGCGGGGGGCAGCACAGATACGCAGTATTTT. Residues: CSASLVAGGSTDTQYF.

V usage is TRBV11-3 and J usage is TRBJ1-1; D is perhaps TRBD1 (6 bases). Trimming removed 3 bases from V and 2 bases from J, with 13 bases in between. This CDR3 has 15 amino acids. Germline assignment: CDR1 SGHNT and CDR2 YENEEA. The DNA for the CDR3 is TGTGCCAGCAGCTTGCGAACAGGGCTTAACACTGAAGCTTTCTTT. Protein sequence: CASSLRTGLNTEAFF.

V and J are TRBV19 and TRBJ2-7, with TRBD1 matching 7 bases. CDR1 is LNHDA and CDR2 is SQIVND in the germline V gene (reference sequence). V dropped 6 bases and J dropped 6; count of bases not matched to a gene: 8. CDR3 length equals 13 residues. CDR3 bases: TGTGCCAGTAGCATGTACAGGGGAACCGAGCAGTACTTC. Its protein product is CASSMYRGTEQYF.

CDR3 residues: CSARGPGELFF. CDR3 coding DNA: TGCAGTGCTAGGGGGCCCGGGGAGCTGTTTTTT. The chain employs TRBV20-1 and TRBJ2-2, with a possible D match to TRBD1 (5 bases). CDR1 and CDR2 from the germline V gene are DFQATT and SNEGSKA (reference sequence). The CDR3 consists of 11 residues. V lost 3 bases and J 6 bases, leaving 5 bases between the germline ends.

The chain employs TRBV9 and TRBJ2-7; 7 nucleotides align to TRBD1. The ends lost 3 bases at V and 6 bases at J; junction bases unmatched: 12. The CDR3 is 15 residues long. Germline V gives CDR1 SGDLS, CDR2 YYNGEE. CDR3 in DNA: TGTGCCAGCAGCGGGACGGGACAGCGGACGGGCGAGCAGTACTTC. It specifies CASSGTGQRTGEQYF.

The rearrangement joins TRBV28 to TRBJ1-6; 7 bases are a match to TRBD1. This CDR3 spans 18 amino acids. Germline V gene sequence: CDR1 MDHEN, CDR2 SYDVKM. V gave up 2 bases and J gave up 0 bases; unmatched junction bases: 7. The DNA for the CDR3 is TGTGCCAGCAGTTTACGGGGACAGTGGAGCTCCTATAATTCACCCCTCCACTTT. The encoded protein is CASSLRGQWSSYNSPLHF.

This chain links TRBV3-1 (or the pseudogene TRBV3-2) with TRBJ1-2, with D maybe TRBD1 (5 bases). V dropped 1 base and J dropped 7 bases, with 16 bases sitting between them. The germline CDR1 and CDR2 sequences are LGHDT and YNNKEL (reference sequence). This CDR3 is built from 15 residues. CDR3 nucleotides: TGTGCCAGCAGCCAAGGACAGCAGGTGAGGAGTGGCTACACCTTC. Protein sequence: CASSQGQQVRSGYTF.

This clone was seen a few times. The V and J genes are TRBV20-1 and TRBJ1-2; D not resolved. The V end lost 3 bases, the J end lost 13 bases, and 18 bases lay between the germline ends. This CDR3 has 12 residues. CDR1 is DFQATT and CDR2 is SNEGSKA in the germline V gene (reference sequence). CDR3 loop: CSASLGEECCTF. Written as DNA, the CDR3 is TGCAGTGCTAGTCTGGGAGAGGAATGTTGCACCTTC.

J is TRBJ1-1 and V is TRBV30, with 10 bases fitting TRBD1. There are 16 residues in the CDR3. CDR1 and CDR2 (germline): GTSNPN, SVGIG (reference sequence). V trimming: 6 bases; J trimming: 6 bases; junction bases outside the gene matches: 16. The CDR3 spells CACSRSRTGGGAEAFF. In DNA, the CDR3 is TGTGCCTGCTCTAGATCAAGGACAGGGGGAGGGGCTGAAGCTTTCTTT. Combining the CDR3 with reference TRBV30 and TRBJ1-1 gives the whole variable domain SQTIHQWPATLVQPVGSPLSLECTVEGTSNPNLYWYRQAAGRGLQLLFYSVGIGQISSEVPQNLSASRPQDRQFILSSKKLLLSDSGFYLCACSRSRTGGGAEAFFGQGTRLTVV.